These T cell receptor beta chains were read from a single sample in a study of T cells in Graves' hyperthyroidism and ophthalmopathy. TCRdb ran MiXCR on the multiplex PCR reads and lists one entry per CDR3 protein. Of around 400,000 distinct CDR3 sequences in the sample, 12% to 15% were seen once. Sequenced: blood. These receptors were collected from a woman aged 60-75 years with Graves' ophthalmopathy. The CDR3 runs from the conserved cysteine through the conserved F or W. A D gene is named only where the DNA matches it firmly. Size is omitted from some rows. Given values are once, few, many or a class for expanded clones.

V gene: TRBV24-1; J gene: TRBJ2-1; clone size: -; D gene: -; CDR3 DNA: TGTGCCACAGTGCCACTCTACAATGAGCAGTTCTTC; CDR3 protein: CATVPLYNEQFF
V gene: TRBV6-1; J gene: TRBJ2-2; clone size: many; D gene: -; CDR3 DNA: TGTGCCACCCAGACTGATACCGGGGAGCTGTTTTTT; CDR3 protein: CATQTDTGELFF
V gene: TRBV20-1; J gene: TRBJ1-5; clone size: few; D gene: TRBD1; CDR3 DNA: TGCAGTGCTTTGGACAGGGGGCAGCAGCCCCAGCATTTT; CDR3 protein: CSALDRGQQPQHF
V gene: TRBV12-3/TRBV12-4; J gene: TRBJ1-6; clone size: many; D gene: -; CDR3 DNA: TGTGCCAGCAGTTTAGGAGCATCACCCCTCCACTTT; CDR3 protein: CASSLGASPLHF
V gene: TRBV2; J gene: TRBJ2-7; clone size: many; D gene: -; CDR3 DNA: TGTGCCAGCATGGCAGGAGCCTACGAGCAGTACTTC; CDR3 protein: CASMAGAYEQYF
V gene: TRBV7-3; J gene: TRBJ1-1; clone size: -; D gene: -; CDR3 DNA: TGTGCCAGCAGCTTTAAGGCGTCTTCCGAAGCTTTCTTT; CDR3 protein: CASSFKASSEAFF
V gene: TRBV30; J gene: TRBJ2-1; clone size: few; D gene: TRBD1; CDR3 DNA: TGTGCCTCCTCCGAGTACAGGGGAAGCCCCTACAATGAGCAGTTCTTC; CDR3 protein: CASSEYRGSPYNEQFF
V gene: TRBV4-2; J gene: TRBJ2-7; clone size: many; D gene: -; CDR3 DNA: TGTGCCAGCAGCCAAGATCGCCAGAGTACCTCCTACGAGCAGTACTTC; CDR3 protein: CASSQDRQSTSYEQYF
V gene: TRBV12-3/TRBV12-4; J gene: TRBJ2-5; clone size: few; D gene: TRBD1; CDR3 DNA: TGTGCCAGCAGTCGACAGGGGACAGAGACCCAGTACTTC; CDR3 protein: CASSRQGTETQYF
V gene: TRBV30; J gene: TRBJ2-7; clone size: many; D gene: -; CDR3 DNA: TGTGCCTGGAGTTCGGCAATAGCCTACGAGCAGTACTTC; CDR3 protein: CAWSSAIAYEQYF
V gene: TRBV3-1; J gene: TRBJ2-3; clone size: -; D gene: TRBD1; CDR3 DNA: TGTGCCAGCAGCCATGGTGGACAGGGGACAGATACGCAGTATTTT; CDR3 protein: CASSHGGQGTDTQYF
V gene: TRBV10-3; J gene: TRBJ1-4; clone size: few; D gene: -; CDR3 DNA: TGTGCCAGCACAAAACACCCCGTCGGTGAAAAACTGTTTTTT; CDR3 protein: CASTKHPVGEKLFF
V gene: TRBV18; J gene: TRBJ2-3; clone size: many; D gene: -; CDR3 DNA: TGTGCCAGCTCACCACCGTCTAGCAGTCGCACAGATACGCAGTATTTT; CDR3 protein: CASSPPSSSRTDTQYF
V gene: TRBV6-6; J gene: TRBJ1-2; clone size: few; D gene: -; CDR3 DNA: TGTGCCAGCAGTTACGGGGAGACCTATGGCTACACCTTC; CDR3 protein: CASSYGETYGYTF
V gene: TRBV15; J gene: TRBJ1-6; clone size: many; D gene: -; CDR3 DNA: TGTGCCACCAGCGCCGCCGGGACTGCCAATTCACCCCTCCACTTT; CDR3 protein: CATSAAGTANSPLHF